The rows below give T cell receptor beta chains drawn from one sample of a study of cytomegalovirus exposure and HLA in healthy donors. Sequencing was performed with immunoSEQ multiplex PCR; in TCRdb, only in-frame clones are kept and a portion is missing. The table records under 150,000 clones, 82% of them present only once. Specimen: PBMCs. Source of these receptors: a woman between 45 and 65 years old in good health and CMV-seropositive. Both conserved end residues are part of each CDR3. D genes are given only for firm matches. Clone size is shown for a subset of rows, as once, few, many or a class of expanded clone.

j_call: TRBJ1-2; clone_size: -; v_call: TRBV5-1; d_call: TRBD1; cdr3_nt: TGCGCCAGCAGTACCGGGACAGCATCCTATGGCTACACCTTC; cdr3_aa: CASSTGTASYGYTF
j_call: TRBJ1-2; clone_size: -; v_call: TRBV9; d_call: -; cdr3_nt: TGTGCCAGCAGCGTCGCTACCGGGAATAACTATGGCTACACCTTC; cdr3_aa: CASSVATGNNYGYTF
j_call: TRBJ2-2; clone_size: -; v_call: TRBV10-3; d_call: -; cdr3_nt: TGTGCCATCATGGCGGGACCAACCGGGGAGCTGTTTTTT; cdr3_aa: CAIMAGPTGELFF
j_call: TRBJ2-1; clone_size: few; v_call: TRBV27; d_call: TRBD1; cdr3_nt: TGTGCCAGCAGCCCTCTAGGGGGCGCGAACAATGAGCAGTTCTTC; cdr3_aa: CASSPLGGANNEQFF
j_call: TRBJ2-2; clone_size: -; v_call: TRBV7-9; d_call: TRBD1; cdr3_nt: TGTGCCAGCAGCTTAAGGACAGGGGACAGGGATACCGGGGAGCTGTTTTTT; cdr3_aa: CASSLRTGDRDTGELFF
j_call: TRBJ2-2; clone_size: -; v_call: TRBV2; d_call: TRBD2; cdr3_nt: TGTGCCAGCAGTCCCCCCTTTAGCGGGAGCCTGCACACCGGGGAGCTGTTTTTT; cdr3_aa: CASSPPFSGSLHTGELFF
j_call: TRBJ2-1; clone_size: once; v_call: TRBV9; d_call: -; cdr3_nt: TGTGCCAGCAGCGCCTACGAGAATGAGCAGTTCTTC; cdr3_aa: CASSAYENEQFF
j_call: TRBJ2-1; clone_size: -; v_call: TRBV27; d_call: TRBD2; cdr3_nt: TGTGCCAGCAGTTTTGGGGGGGGCAATGAGCAGTTCTTC; cdr3_aa: CASSFGGGNEQFF
j_call: TRBJ2-7; clone_size: -; v_call: TRBV11-2; d_call: TRBD1; cdr3_nt: TGTGCCAGCAGCTTTGGGACAGGGGGAGGCTACGAGCAGTACTTC; cdr3_aa: CASSFGTGGGYEQYF
j_call: TRBJ2-7; clone_size: -; v_call: TRBV5-5; d_call: -; cdr3_nt: TGTGCCAGCAGGCTAGGGGCTTACGAGCAGTACTTC; cdr3_aa: CASRLGAYEQYF
j_call: TRBJ1-2; clone_size: -; v_call: TRBV29-1; d_call: TRBD1; cdr3_nt: TGCAGCGTGGGGGGACAGGTCTATGGCTACACCTTC; cdr3_aa: CSVGGQVYGYTF
j_call: TRBJ1-1; clone_size: -; v_call: TRBV7-9; d_call: -; cdr3_nt: TGTGCCAGCAGCGCCTGGCTGGGGGCGACCACTGAAGCTTTCTTT; cdr3_aa: CASSAWLGATTEAFF
j_call: TRBJ1-4; clone_size: -; v_call: TRBV7-6; d_call: -; cdr3_nt: TGTGCCAGCAGTGAACAGGGAAGGAAAGAAAAACTGTTTTTT; cdr3_aa: CASSEQGRKEKLFF
j_call: TRBJ2-2; clone_size: -; v_call: TRBV4-1; d_call: TRBD2; cdr3_nt: TGCGCCAGCAGCCAAGTAGCGGGAGGGCGAACCGGGGAGCTGTTTTTT; cdr3_aa: CASSQVAGGRTGELFF
j_call: TRBJ2-6; clone_size: -; v_call: TRBV10-3; d_call: TRBD1; cdr3_nt: TGTGCCATCAGTGAGTCGACAGGGGGCTTTACTGGGGCCAACGTCCTGACTTTC; cdr3_aa: CAISESTGGFTGANVLTF
j_call: TRBJ1-2; clone_size: -; v_call: TRBV7-9; d_call: TRBD1; cdr3_nt: TGTGCCAGCAGCAAAGACAGGGGGCATGGCTACACCTTC; cdr3_aa: CASSKDRGHGYTF
j_call: TRBJ2-3; clone_size: -; v_call: TRBV2; d_call: TRBD2; cdr3_nt: TGTGCCAGCAGCCCGGGACTAGCTGCACGAGATACGCAGTATTTT; cdr3_aa: CASSPGLAARDTQYF
j_call: TRBJ2-1; clone_size: -; v_call: TRBV4-1; d_call: TRBD2; cdr3_nt: TGCGCCAGCAGCCAAGGAATCCCCGGGGGGAATGAGCAGTTCTTC; cdr3_aa: CASSQGIPGGNEQFF
j_call: TRBJ2-1; clone_size: -; v_call: TRBV19; d_call: -; cdr3_nt: TGTGCCAGTAGTATAGATCGAAGACATCCCTCCTACAATGAGCAGTTCTTC; cdr3_aa: CASSIDRRHPSYNEQFF
j_call: TRBJ2-1; clone_size: once; v_call: TRBV18; d_call: TRBD1; cdr3_nt: TGTGCCAGCTCATACGGACAGGGCCTGGACAATGAGCAGTTCTTC; cdr3_aa: CASSYGQGLDNEQFF
j_call: TRBJ2-2; clone_size: -; v_call: TRBV5-1; d_call: -; cdr3_nt: TGCGCCAGCAGCCCGGACACTTCTGGCGGGGAGCTGTTTTTT; cdr3_aa: CASSPDTSGGELFF
j_call: TRBJ2-5; clone_size: -; v_call: TRBV30; d_call: -; cdr3_nt: TGTGCCTGGAGTAGGGGGGCGGGAGAAGAGACCCAGTACTTC; cdr3_aa: CAWSRGAGEETQYF
j_call: TRBJ1-2; clone_size: -; v_call: TRBV27; d_call: -; cdr3_nt: TGTGCCAGCAGTTTAGGGGGGTTGGGCTATGGCTACACCTTC; cdr3_aa: CASSLGGLGYGYTF
j_call: TRBJ2-7; clone_size: -; v_call: TRBV5-4; d_call: TRBD2; cdr3_nt: TGTGCCAGCAGCCAAGGGACTAGCGGGGCCTACGAGCAGTACTTC; cdr3_aa: CASSQGTSGAYEQYF